This TCR beta chain was obtained from a study of T cells after yellow fever vaccination. Looking at the study overall: Some fractions had low cell numbers, and these were prepared with SMART-Seq v4 Ultra Low Input.

Notes on the study in general: Some clonotypes, a small share, were shared between CD4 and CD8 compartments. Boosting was followed by the reappearance of most primary-vaccination clones (roughly 96% CD4, 70% to 90% CD8).

For TCR, cDNA came from 5'RACE template switching, which added a universal primer site and UMIs. TCRdb processed the 5' RACE reads anew with MiXCR; each CDR3 protein has one entry. The sample holds 450,000 to 650,000 distinct CDR3 sequences, 20% to 25% seen once. With regard to this clonotype: Its antigen is not identified.

Looked up from germline, CDR1 is SGHAT and CDR2 is FQNNGV. V shed 7 bases and J shed 7 bases, with 19 bases lying between them. The CDR3 covers 14 residues. The sample here was PBMCs, taken approximately 20 days after the first yellow fever vaccination. The chain employs TRBV11-2 and TRBJ2-5; D uncertain. The source is a man aged 18 to 29 who received the YFV17D yellow fever vaccine. The CDR3 coding sequence is TGTGCCAGCACCCTAATGGACGCTCGCGGGACCCAGTACTTC. As protein: CASTLMDARGTQYF.